This T cell receptor (beta chain) was recovered during a study of OX40 agonist ivuxolimab in advanced cancers. Describing the broader study: The costimulatory receptor OX40 (CD134) was targeted by ivuxolimab, a fully human IgG2 agonistic monoclonal antibody. Intravenous ivuxolimab was administered to patients every 2 weeks at six dose levels: 0.01, 0.1, 0.3, 1.5, 3 and 10 mg/kg. Of the roughly 52 patients in dose escalation, 19 had hepatocellular carcinoma, about 15 had melanoma, 9 had renal cell carcinoma and 9 had head and neck cancer. The dose-escalation cohort was around 84% male with a mean age of around 64 years, ranging from roughly 20 to 80. Prior anti-PD-1, anti-PD-L1 or anti-CTLA-4 therapy was permitted, and checkpoint inhibitors had been received by about 44% of dose-escalation patients. Partial responses occurred in three dose-escalation patients: two with cutaneous melanoma and one with hepatocellular carcinoma. The point of sequencing TCRbeta in the periphery was to test whether ivuxolimab changed TCR sequence diversity and drove clonal T-cell expansion. The paper covers the monotherapy dose-escalation part of the phase I ivuxolimab trial, which included N ≈ 54 patients.

This clone has only a few counts. What antigen it recognizes has not been identified. No base quality information exists; no much larger clone differs at one position. Genomic DNA was isolated from the sorted cells so that the TCRbeta CDR3 region could be sequenced. The immunoSEQ Assay was used for sequencing of TCRbeta CDR3 regions. TCRdb retrieved this table from immuneACCESS and kept in-frame rearrangements only. Not all clones are present; in checked studies, unresolved V genes account for under half, and no reason is known for the remainder. For this sample the table gives over 60,000 clones, of which more than 80% were detected only once. Of the sample, roughly 1% falls within the top ten clones. Results the study describes overall, beyond this receptor: Clonal expansion of both CD4+ and CD8+ blood T cells was observed from baseline to week 6 at doses 0.1 to 3.0 mg/kg. After ivuxolimab, expanded clones were on average more numerous among CD8+ T cells than among CD4+ T cells. In the 0.1-3.0 mg/kg groups, partial responders had among the lowest normalized peripheral clonal expansion, particularly in CD8+ T cells. Low levels of normalized T-cell clonal expansion were also seen in some patients who did not respond. Which antigens the clonally expanded peripheral T cells were specific for was not determined.

The trial excluded patients who had a history of autoimmune disease or were on systemic immunosuppression. Peripheral blood for TCR sequencing was collected from all dose cohorts at baseline, on cycle 4 day 1, and on cycle 7 day 1. The samples were taken from a phase I, first-in-human, multicenter, open-label dose-escalation trial of ivuxolimab. Adults with locally advanced or metastatic head and neck squamous cell, hepatocellular, melanoma or renal cell carcinoma were enrolled in the trial. Before TCR sequencing, CD4+ T cells and CD8+ T cells from peripheral blood were sorted into separate populations. Specimen: CD4+ or CD8+ T cells sorted from blood, collected in a trial of the OX40 agonist ivuxolimab. The TCR sequence derives from an adult with an advanced solid tumor such as melanoma, head and neck, liver or kidney cancer.

Read as DNA, the sequence is TGTGCCAGCAGCTTGGTGGCTAGCGGGAGCGACGAGCAGTTCTTC. Its product reads: CASSLVASGSDEQFF. The rearranged segments are TRBV5-4 and TRBJ2-1; 10 nucleotides in the junction match TRBD2. V ends up 0 bases short and J 10 bases short, with an unmatched junction base count of 7. From a lookup of the germline V gene (reference sequence), CDR1 and CDR2 are SGHNT and YYREEE. The CDR3 covers 15 residues, taking in both the cysteine and the phenylalanine. Only the CDR3 region is kept as DNA, spanning 45 bases read in frame from base 1.